This paragraph covers one TCR beta chain sequence. The CDR3 loop spans 15 amino acids. With 5 bases clipped from V and 1 base from J, the junction kept 4 bases outside the gene matches. Germline CDR1 and CDR2: SEHNR and FQNEAQ (reference sequence). In the source study's methods: Researchers report that nucleated cell counts were estimated from reference gene primer amplification. Clones were read by immunoSEQ multiplex PCR, and TCRdb kept only the in-frame ones, dropping some. D and trimming come from the DNA, and the V and J calls and clone size come from that table. The table lists 30,000 to 35,000 clones, about 72% of them singletons. This record belongs to a study of blood T cell repertoires in COVID-19. Study in general: The origin of the acute and convalescent COVID-19 samples was the United States, Italy and Spain. The analysed material was cDNA or gDNA that came from T cells, B-cell-depleted T cells, or PBMCs.

Sequencing was done on a sample of peripheral blood. This sequence joins TRBV7-9 and TRBJ2-5; TRBD2 matches 10 bases. The receptor comes from a woman aged 55 to 70 with acute or convalescent COVID-19. The CDR3 bases are TGTGCCAGCAGCGCTAGCGGGGGCCCCCAAGAGACCCAGTACTTC. This codes for CASSASGGPQETQYF.